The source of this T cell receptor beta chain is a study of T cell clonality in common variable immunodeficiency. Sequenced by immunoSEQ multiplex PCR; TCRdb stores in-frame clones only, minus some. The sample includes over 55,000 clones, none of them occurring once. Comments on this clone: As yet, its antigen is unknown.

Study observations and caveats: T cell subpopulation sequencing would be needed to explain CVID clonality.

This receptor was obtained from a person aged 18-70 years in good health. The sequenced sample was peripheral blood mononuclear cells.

This CDR3 is CASSISDYWNEQFF. CDR3 DNA, as far as it was read: TGTGCCAGTAGTATAAGCGACTATTGGAATGAG. The chain links TRBV19 to TRBJ2-1, with a weak D call TRBD2 (5 bases). The read halts 3 residues ahead of the CDR3 end, with the missing end drawn from the germline J gene. The CDR3 runs 14 residues. Looked up from germline, CDR1 is LNHDA and CDR2 is SQIVND (reference sequence). Trimming stripped 2 bases from V and 7 bases from J, with 12 bases between.